This T cell receptor beta chain was observed in a study of blood T cell repertoires in COVID-19. Whole-study context: Material from acute and convalescent COVID-19 was sourced from the United States, Italy and Spain. The analysed material was cDNA or gDNA that came from T cells, B-cell-depleted T cells, or PBMCs.

The CDR3 loop spans 15 amino acids. The germline CDR1 and CDR2 sequences are SNHLY and FYNNEI. V shed 8 bases, J shed 5 bases, and the junction held 13 bases outside the gene matches. As processed by the authors: Amplification of reference gene primers was used by the study to estimate nucleated cell counts. Sequenced by immunoSEQ multiplex PCR; TCRdb stores in-frame clones only, minus some. The V and J calls and clone size come from that table; D and trimming were worked out from the DNA. This sample has approximately 85,000 clones, with 86% found just once. The chain has TRBV2 and TRBJ2-5; TRBD2 matches at 8 bases. The receptor comes from a man aged 50 or older with active or convalescent COVID-19. The source material was peripheral blood. This CDR3 reads CASATGTRGGETQYF. The CDR3 DNA is TGTGCCAGCGCCACGGGGACTAGGGGCGGGGAGACCCAGTACTTC.